This T cell receptor beta chain is from a study of shared clonotypes between healthy human individuals. TCRdb's table, derived via immunoSEQ multiplex PCR, lists solely in-frame clones and lacks some. The profile shows around 2.3 million clones, 90% to 97% of them singletons. The CDR3 totals 15 residues. J lost 0 bases, V lost 8 bases, and 8 bases had no gene match. Germline V gene lookup returns CDR1 MNHNS and CDR2 SASEGT. The study separated CD4+ cells into CD45RA+ naive and CD45RA-negative memory subsets. This clonotype was obtained from a man aged 18-30 years in good health. The V and J genes are TRBV6-1 and TRBJ2-7; TRBD1 agrees at 9 bases. The sample comprised naive CD4+ T cells sorted from blood. Subset defined: CD45RA+ positively selected. CDR3 sequence (DNA): TGTGCCAGCGGAGCGGGGACAGGGCGCTCCTACGAGCAGTACTTC. Encoded protein: CASGAGTGRSYEQYF.